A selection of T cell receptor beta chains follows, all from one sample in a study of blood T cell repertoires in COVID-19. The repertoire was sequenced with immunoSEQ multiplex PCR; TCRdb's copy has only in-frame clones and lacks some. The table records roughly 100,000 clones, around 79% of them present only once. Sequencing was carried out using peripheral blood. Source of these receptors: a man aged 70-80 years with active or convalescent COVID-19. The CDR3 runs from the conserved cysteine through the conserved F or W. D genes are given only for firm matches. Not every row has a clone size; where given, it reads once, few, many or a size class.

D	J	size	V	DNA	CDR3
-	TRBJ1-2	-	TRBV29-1	TGCAGCGCCCAGGGATCAGGGAATAGCTATGGCTACACCTTC	CSAQGSGNSYGYTF
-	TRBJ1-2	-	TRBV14	TGTGCCAGCAGCCAAGATCTCCGCCCAGGCTATGGCTACACCTTC	CASSQDLRPGYGYTF
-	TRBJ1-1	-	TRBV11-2	TGTGCCAGCAGCTCTCAACAGGGAAACGAAGCTTTCTTT	CASSSQQGNEAFF
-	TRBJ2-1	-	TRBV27	TGTGCCAGCAAGGGCAGCGGATCCTACAATGAGCAGTTCTTC	CASKGSGSYNEQFF
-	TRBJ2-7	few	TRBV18	TGTGCCAGCTCACCACAGGAGATCTACGAGCAGTACTTC	CASSPQEIYEQYF
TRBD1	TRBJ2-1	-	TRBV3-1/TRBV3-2	TGTGCCAGCAGCTACGGGACAGGGGCCTACAATGAGCAGTTCTTC	CASSYGTGAYNEQFF
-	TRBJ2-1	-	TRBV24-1	TGTGCCACCAGTGTAGGGGGGGGAGGATCCTACAATGAGCAGTTCTTC	CATSVGGGGSYNEQFF
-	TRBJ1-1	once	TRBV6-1	TGTGCCAGCAGTGAATTGGGGGGAAACACTGAAGCTTTCTTT	CASSELGGNTEAFF
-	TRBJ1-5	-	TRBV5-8	TGTGCCAGCAGCCTAAACAATCAGCCCCAGCATTTT	CASSLNNQPQHF
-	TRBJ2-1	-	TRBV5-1	TGCGCCAGCAGGGATGGAACAGGGATCCCCTACAATGAGCAGTTCTTC	CASRDGTGIPYNEQFF
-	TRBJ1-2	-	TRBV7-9	TGTGCCAGCAGCTTAGAAGGCAGAGGGTTGTCTTATGGCTACACCTTC	CASSLEGRGLSYGYTF
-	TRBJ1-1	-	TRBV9	TGTGCCAGCAGCCCACAACCCGCCAGGGGCACTGAAGCTTTCTTT	CASSPQPARGTEAFF
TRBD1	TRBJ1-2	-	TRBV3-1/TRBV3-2	TGTGCCAGCAGCCAACCCGCCGGGACAGGTGATTCCTATGGCTACACCTTC	CASSQPAGTGDSYGYTF
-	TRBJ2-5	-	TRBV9	TGTGCCAGCAGCGTAGATACTGGCGGGGTGTCAGTAGTGGAGACCCAGTACTTC	CASSVDTGGVSVVETQYF
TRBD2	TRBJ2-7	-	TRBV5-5	TGTGCCAGCAGCTCAGGACTAGCGGGAGGATTTACGAACGAGCAGTACTTC	CASSSGLAGGFTNEQYF
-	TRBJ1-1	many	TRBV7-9	TGTGCCAGCAGCTTAGGACAACTCACTGAAGCTTTCTTT	CASSLGQLTEAFF
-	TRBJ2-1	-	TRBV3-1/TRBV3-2	TGTGCCAGCGGTCGAGGGTCCTACAATGAGCAGTTCTTC	CASGRGSYNEQFF
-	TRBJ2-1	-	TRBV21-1	TGTGCCAGCAGCAAGGGAGGGTTGGCAGACTCCTACAATGAGCAGTTCTTC	CASSKGGLADSYNEQFF
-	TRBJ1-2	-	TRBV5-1	TGCGCCAGCAGCCCAGAGGGTAACTATGGCTACACCTTC	CASSPEGNYGYTF
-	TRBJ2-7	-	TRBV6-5	TGTGCCAGCAGGCCCCAAGAGGGGGATACGAGCAGTCAGTACTTC	CASRPQEGDTSSQYF
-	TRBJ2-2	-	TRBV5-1	TGCGCCAGCAGCTTACAGCTTCCCGGGGAGCTGTTTTTT	CASSLQLPGELFF
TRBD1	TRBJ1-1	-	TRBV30	TGTGCCTGGACCCCAGGGGGCAACACTGAAGCTTTCTTT	CAWTPGGNTEAFF